This section outlines one TCR beta chain sequence together with its context. This entry is derived from a study of spatial heterogeneity in lung cancer. Study overall: Sequences of the beta chain were consistently detected in greater numbers than alpha-chain sequences. On average, each unique TCR and UMI combination appeared more than ten times in raw reads.

Time point in this sample: blood at routine non-recurrence follow-up after resection. TCRs were sequenced from unsorted whole RNA of tumor, nontumor lung or PBMC. MiXCR, applied by TCRdb to the 5' RACE reads, yields one record per CDR3 protein. This sample has around 20,000 distinct CDR3 sequences; almost 10% occur once, and the top ten carry about 22%. The CDR3 consists of 12 residues. The germline gives CDR1 ENHRY, CDR2 SYGVKD. With 5 bases removed from V and 5 bases from J, the gap between germline ends came to 10 bases. The chain links TRBV10-3 to TRBJ2-7; D possibly uses TRBD1 or TRBD2 (7 bases each). The sequencing used PBMCs, collected at follow-up. This clonotype originated in a male donor with early-stage non-small cell lung cancer. The CDR3 DNA is TGTGCCATCAGTTCAGGGGGGGACGAGCAGTACTTC. Translation: CAISSGGDEQYF.